This is a list of T cell receptor beta chains from one sample in a study of cytomegalovirus exposure and HLA in healthy donors. Sequencing was performed with immunoSEQ multiplex PCR; in TCRdb, only in-frame clones are kept and a portion is missing. This repertoire shows about 54,000 clones, approximately 89% found once; its top ten account for roughly 8.4%. Sequenced sample: PBMCs. These receptors were collected from a woman younger than 30 in good health and CMV-seropositive. The CDR3 runs from the conserved cysteine through the conserved F or W. Each record gives: CDR3 DNA, CDR3 protein, D gene, J gene, clone size, V gene. A D gene is named only where the DNA matches it firmly. A row's size may be missing; if present it is once, few, many or a size class.

CDR3nt: TGTGCCAGCACTTATTCGGGACAGAGAATTATGAACACTGAAGCTTTCTTT
CDR3aa: CASTYSGQRIMNTEAFF
d_gene: TRBD1
j_gene: TRBJ1-1
abundance: many
v_gene: TRBV11-2

CDR3nt: TGTGCCAGCAGCGTAGACGTGGTAGCCTCCTACGAGCAGTACTTC
CDR3aa: CASSVDVVASYEQYF
d_gene: .
j_gene: TRBJ2-7
abundance: .
v_gene: TRBV7-2

CDR3nt: TGTGCCAGCTCACCACCGGTCAGGGACTATGGCTACACCTTC
CDR3aa: CASSPPVRDYGYTF
d_gene: .
j_gene: TRBJ1-2
abundance: .
v_gene: TRBV18

CDR3nt: TGCAGCGTTGAAGACCAGGACAAGGAGTCCTACGAGCAGTACTTC
CDR3aa: CSVEDQDKESYEQYF
d_gene: .
j_gene: TRBJ2-7
abundance: .
v_gene: TRBV29-1

CDR3nt: TGTGCCAGCAAATTCACCGGGGGGAATGAGCAGTTCTTC
CDR3aa: CASKFTGGNEQFF
d_gene: TRBD2
j_gene: TRBJ2-1
abundance: .
v_gene: TRBV27

CDR3nt: TGTGCCAGCAGTCCAGGGACAGGGAATCAGCCCCAGCATTTT
CDR3aa: CASSPGTGNQPQHF
d_gene: TRBD1
j_gene: TRBJ1-5
abundance: few
v_gene: TRBV27

CDR3nt: TGTGCCAGCAGCTTTTTCAGAGGGGATACGCAGTATTTT
CDR3aa: CASSFFRGDTQYF
d_gene: .
j_gene: TRBJ2-3
abundance: .
v_gene: TRBV5-4

CDR3nt: TGTGCCAGCAGCGACCTCGGGACAGACTCTGGAAACACCATATATTTT
CDR3aa: CASSDLGTDSGNTIYF
d_gene: TRBD1
j_gene: TRBJ1-3
abundance: once
v_gene: TRBV7-2

CDR3nt: TGTGCCAGCAGTATGACTAGCGGTGGCGGGGAGCTGTTTTTT
CDR3aa: CASSMTSGGGELFF
d_gene: TRBD2
j_gene: TRBJ2-2
abundance: .
v_gene: TRBV7-2

CDR3nt: TGTGCCAGCACTCCTTTCCGTCGAGAGACCCAGTACTTC
CDR3aa: CASTPFRRETQYF
d_gene: .
j_gene: TRBJ2-5
abundance: .
v_gene: TRBV6-6

CDR3nt: TGCGCCAGCAGTGAGGTCAGGGAAACTAACTATGGCTACACCTTC
CDR3aa: CASSEVRETNYGYTF
d_gene: .
j_gene: TRBJ1-2
abundance: .
v_gene: TRBV10-2

CDR3nt: TGTGCCAGCTCACCTTCAGTGCAGGGGAAGGGGAATGGCTACACCTTC
CDR3aa: CASSPSVQGKGNGYTF
d_gene: .
j_gene: TRBJ1-2
abundance: .
v_gene: TRBV18

CDR3nt: TGTGCCAGCAGTAGGGACAGGGCTCAAGAGACCCAGTACTTC
CDR3aa: CASSRDRAQETQYF
d_gene: TRBD1
j_gene: TRBJ2-5
abundance: .
v_gene: TRBV2